Listed below are T cell receptor beta chains from one sample, sequenced in a study of blood T cell repertoires in COVID-19. Assay: immunoSEQ multiplex PCR; the TCRdb copy retains only in-frame clones and omits some. The sample has roughly 100,000 clones, 85% seen once. The sample comprised peripheral blood. These receptors all come from a middle-aged man with acute or convalescent COVID-19. The CDR3 runs from the conserved cysteine through the conserved F or W. D genes are given only for firm matches. Clone size is shown for a subset of rows, as once, few, many or a class of expanded clone.

TRBV5-6	TRBJ1-1	.	.	TGTGCCAGCAGCGACCGGGACAACTATGTCACTGAAGCTTTCTTT	CASSDRDNYVTEAFF
TRBV18	TRBJ2-7	.	.	TGTGCCAGCTCACCCAAATCGGGCCAGGGTGTTTACGAGCAGTACTTC	CASSPKSGQGVYEQYF
TRBV19	TRBJ2-3	.	TRBD1	TGTGCCAGTAGTGGACAGGGGGGGAATACGCAGTATTTT	CASSGQGGNTQYF
TRBV11-3	TRBJ2-2	.	.	TGTGCCAGCAGCCCCGGAGGGACCCTGAACACCGGGGAGCTGTTTTTT	CASSPGGTLNTGELFF
TRBV18	TRBJ1-2	once	.	TGTGCCAGCTCACCACCCGCAGGGTCCGTGGGCTACACCTTC	CASSPPAGSVGYTF
TRBV14	TRBJ2-1	.	TRBD2	TGTGCCAGCAGCCAAGTAGCGGGAGCCTACAATGAGCAGTTCTTC	CASSQVAGAYNEQFF
TRBV5-1	TRBJ2-4	.	TRBD2	TGCGCCAGCAGTACTGGGTTTTCGGGGGGGCCGGCCAAAAACATTCAGTACTTC	CASSTGFSGGPAKNIQYF
TRBV9	TRBJ2-5	.	.	TGTGCCAGCAGCGTAAACGAGGGCTTTAAACAAGAGACCCAGTACTTC	CASSVNEGFKQETQYF
TRBV6-5	TRBJ2-3	.	TRBD2	TGTGCCAGCGGCCGACTAGCGGGAACAGATACGCAGTATTTT	CASGRLAGTDTQYF
TRBV25-1	TRBJ1-1	.	TRBD1	TGTGCCAGCAGACAGGGGGCCTACACTGAAGCTTTCTTT	CASRQGAYTEAFF
TRBV24-1	TRBJ2-1	.	.	TGTGCCACCAGGGGGGCGGGAGCGGGCAATGAGCAGTTCTTC	CATRGAGAGNEQFF
TRBV19	TRBJ2-7	few	.	TGTGCCAGTAGTGGCCGACAAGGGTCGGGATACGAGCAGTACTTC	CASSGRQGSGYEQYF
TRBV5-4	TRBJ1-1	.	.	TGTGCCAGCAGCGTGGACATAGGGGGAGTGACTGAAGCTTTCTTT	CASSVDIGGVTEAFF
TRBV6-5	TRBJ1-6	.	TRBD1	TGTGCCAGCAGAGGGGGCTTTAGTTCACCCCTCCACTTT	CASRGGFSSPLHF
TRBV7-9	TRBJ2-5	.	TRBD2	TGTGCCAGCAGCTACGGGGGGTCGGGACCACAAAGGGAGACCCAGTACTTC	CASSYGGSGPQRETQYF
TRBV11-2	TRBJ2-7	once	.	TGTGCCAGCAGCTTAGTCCCACAGCAAACCTACGAGCAGTACTTC	CASSLVPQQTYEQYF
TRBV5-1	TRBJ2-7	.	.	TGCGCCAGCAGCTCCCCCCACGCACATAACTCCTACGAGCAGTACTTC	CASSSPHAHNSYEQYF
TRBV11-2	TRBJ2-7	few	.	TGTGCCAGCAGCCCCGGACAGCTATCCTCCTACGAGCAGTACTTC	CASSPGQLSSYEQYF
TRBV28	TRBJ1-2	.	.	TGTGCCAGCAGTTTAGGAGTGGCAGGGGCGCATGGCTACACCTTC	CASSLGVAGAHGYTF
TRBV5-1	TRBJ2-5	.	.	TGCGCCAGCAGCTTGGGGCTCATGGAGACCCAGTACTTC	CASSLGLMETQYF
TRBV28	TRBJ2-1	.	TRBD2	TGTGCCAGCAGTTTGCCTAGCGGGAGGGCCTACAATGAGCAGTTCTTC	CASSLPSGRAYNEQFF
TRBV7-8	TRBJ1-5	.	TRBD1	TGTGCCAGCAGTCCCGACAGGGAGCCCCAGCATTTT	CASSPDREPQHF
TRBV29-1	TRBJ2-1	.	.	TGCAGCGTTGCTTGGACAGAATACAATGAGCAGTTCTTC	CSVAWTEYNEQFF
TRBV29-1	TRBJ2-3	.	TRBD1	TGCAGCGTTGCGTCTCAGGGGGTCACAGATACGCAGTATTTT	CSVASQGVTDTQYF
TRBV4-1	TRBJ1-2	.	.	TGCGCCAGCAGCCAAGGCCAGGAGGACTATGGCTACACCTTC	CASSQGQEDYGYTF
TRBV11-2	TRBJ2-1	once	.	TGTGCCAGCAGCTTAGAGGCGGGAATCGGCTATGAGCAGTTCTTC	CASSLEAGIGYEQFF